This TCR beta chain comes out of a study of T cell repertoires in cytomegalovirus infection. TCRdb re-called the reads with MiXCR, one entry per CDR3 protein. The sample holds over 250,000 distinct CDR3 sequences, roughly 25% seen once. The V end was cut by 2 bases, the J end by 6 bases, with 8 bases between. The CDR3 has 14 residues. The V and J genes are TRBV12-3 or TRBV12-4 and TRBJ1-6, with no clear D. This receptor was obtained from a human donor in good health (CMV status not recorded). Some clones in this sample may be carry-over from other donors' samples. The sequenced material came from PBMCs. This CDR3 reads CASSLSGINSPLHF. DNA of the CDR3: TGTGCCAGCAGTTTATCGGGTATTAATTCACCCCTCCACTTT.